This T cell receptor (beta chain) was recorded in a study of T cell responses to AZD1222 COVID-19 vaccine. The study, taken as a whole, reports: White British donors predominated, females outnumbered males, and clonal diversity was possibly underestimated. All repertoire sampling was performed exclusively after the peak T cell response.

Comment on this clone: Its antigen is unknown.

TCRdb keeps only in-frame clones here, not all; method: immunoSEQ multiplex PCR. The sample records some 96,000 clones, about 88% being singletons. The CDR3 covers 13 residues. Trimming pared 6 bases from V and 3 bases from J, leaving 12 bases between. Germline CDR1 and CDR2: WSHSY and SAAADI. This TCR came from an adult who received the AZD1222 COVID-19 vaccine. The specimen comprised peripheral blood, sampled 28 days after the second AZD1222 dose. The chain links TRBV10-2 to TRBJ2-7; maybe TRBD2 (6 bases). The CDR3 protein is CASSRDSNYEQYF. CDR3 DNA: TGCGCCAGCAGCCGGGACTCTAACTACGAGCAGTACTTC.